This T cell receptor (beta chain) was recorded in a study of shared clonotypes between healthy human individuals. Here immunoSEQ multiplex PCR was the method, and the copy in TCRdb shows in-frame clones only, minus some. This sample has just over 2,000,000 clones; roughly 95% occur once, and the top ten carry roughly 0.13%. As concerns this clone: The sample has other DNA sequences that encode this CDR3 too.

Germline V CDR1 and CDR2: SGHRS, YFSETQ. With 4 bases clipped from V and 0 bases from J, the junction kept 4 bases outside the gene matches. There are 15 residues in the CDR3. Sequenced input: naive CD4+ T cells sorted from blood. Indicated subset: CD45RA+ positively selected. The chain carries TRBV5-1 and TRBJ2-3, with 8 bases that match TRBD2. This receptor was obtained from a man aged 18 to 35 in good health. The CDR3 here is CASSLSGVSTDTQYF. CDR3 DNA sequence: TGCGCCAGCAGCCTTAGCGGGGTGAGCACAGATACGCAGTATTTT.